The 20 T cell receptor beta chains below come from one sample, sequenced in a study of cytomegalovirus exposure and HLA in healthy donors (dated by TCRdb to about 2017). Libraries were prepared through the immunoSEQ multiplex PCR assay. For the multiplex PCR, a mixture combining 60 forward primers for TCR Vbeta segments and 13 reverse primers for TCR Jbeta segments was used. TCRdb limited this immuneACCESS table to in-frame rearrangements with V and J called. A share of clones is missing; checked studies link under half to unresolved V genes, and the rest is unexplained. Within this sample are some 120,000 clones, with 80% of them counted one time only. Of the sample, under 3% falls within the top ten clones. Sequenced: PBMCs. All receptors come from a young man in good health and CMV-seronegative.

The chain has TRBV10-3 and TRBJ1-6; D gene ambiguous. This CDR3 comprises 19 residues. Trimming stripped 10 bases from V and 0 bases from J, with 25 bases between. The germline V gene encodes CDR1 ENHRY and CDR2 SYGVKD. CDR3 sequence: CATQGKSGSVSSYNSPLHF. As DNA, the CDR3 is TGTGCCACCCAAGGAAAAAGCGGGTCGGTTAGCTCCTATAATTCACCCCTCCACTTT.

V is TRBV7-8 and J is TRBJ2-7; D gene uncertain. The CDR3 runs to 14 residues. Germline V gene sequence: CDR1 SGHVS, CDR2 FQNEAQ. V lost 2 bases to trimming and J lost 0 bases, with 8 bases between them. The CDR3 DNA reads TGTGCCAGCAGCTTAAGCGTTGTCTCCTACGAGCAGTACTTC. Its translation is CASSLSVVSYEQYF.

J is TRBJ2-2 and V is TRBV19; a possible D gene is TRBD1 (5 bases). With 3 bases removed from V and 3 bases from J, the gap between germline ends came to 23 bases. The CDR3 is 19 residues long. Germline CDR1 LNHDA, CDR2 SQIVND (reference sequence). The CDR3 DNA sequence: TGTGCCAGTAGTATGGGTACTGTTTTAGGGGTATCGGACACCGGGGAGCTGTTTTTT. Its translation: CASSMGTVLGVSDTGELFF.

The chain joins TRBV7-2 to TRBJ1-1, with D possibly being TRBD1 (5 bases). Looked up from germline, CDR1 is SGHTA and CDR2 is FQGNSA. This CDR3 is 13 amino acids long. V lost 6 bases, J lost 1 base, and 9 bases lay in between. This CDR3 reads CASRGGWNTEAFF. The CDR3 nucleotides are TGTGCCAGCAGGGGGGGATGGAACACTGAAGCTTTCTTT.

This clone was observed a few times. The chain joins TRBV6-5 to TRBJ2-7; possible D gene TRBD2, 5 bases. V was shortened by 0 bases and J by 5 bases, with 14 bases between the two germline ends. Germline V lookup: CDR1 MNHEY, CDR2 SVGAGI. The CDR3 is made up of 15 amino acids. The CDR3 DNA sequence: TGTGCCAGCAGTTACTCAGGCCTAGCTGGCCACGAGCAGTACTTC. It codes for CASSYSGLAGHEQYF.

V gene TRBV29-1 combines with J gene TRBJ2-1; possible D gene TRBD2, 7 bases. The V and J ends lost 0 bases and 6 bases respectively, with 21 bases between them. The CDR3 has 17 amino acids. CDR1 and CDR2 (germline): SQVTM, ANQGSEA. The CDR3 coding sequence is TGCAGCGTTGAAGAGGGGGCCTTGCGACTAGCAAGCAATGAGCAGTTCTTC. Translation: CSVEEGALRLASNEQFF.

CDR3 nucleotide sequence: TGCGCCAGCAGCGACGGAGCTAACTATGGCTACACCTTC. It yields the protein CASSDGANYGYTF. V gene TRBV4-1 combines with J gene TRBJ1-2; D remains unclear. Germline values: CDR1 MGHRA, CDR2 YSYEKL. This CDR3 has 13 residues. Between the trimmed V and J ends, which lost 5 bases and 0 bases, there was a span of 7 bases.

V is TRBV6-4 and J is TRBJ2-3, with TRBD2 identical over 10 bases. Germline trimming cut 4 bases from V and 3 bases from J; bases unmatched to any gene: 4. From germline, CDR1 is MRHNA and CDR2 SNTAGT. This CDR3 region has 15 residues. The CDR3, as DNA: TGTGCCAGCAGTGTAATAGCGGGAGGAACAGATACGCAGTATTTT. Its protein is CASSVIAGGTDTQYF.

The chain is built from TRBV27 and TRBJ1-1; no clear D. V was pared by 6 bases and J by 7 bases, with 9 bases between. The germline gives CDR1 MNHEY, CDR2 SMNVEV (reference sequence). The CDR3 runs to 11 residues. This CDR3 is CASRSTVEAFF. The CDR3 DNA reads TGTGCCAGCAGATCTACGGTTGAAGCTTTCTTT.

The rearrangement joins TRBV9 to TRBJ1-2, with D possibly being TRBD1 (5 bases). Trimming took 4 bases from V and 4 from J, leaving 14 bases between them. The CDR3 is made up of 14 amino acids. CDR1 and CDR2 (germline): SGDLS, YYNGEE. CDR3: CASSSSWGGYGYTF. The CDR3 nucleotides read TGTGCCAGCAGCTCCAGTTGGGGGGGCTATGGCTACACCTTC.

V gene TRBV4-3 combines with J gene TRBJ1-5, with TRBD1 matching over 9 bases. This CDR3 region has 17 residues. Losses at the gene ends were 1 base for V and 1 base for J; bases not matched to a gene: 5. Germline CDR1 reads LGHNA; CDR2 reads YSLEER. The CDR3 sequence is CASSQGGDRASNQPQHF. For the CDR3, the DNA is TGCGCCAGCAGCCAAGGCGGGGACAGGGCGAGCAATCAGCCCCAGCATTTT.

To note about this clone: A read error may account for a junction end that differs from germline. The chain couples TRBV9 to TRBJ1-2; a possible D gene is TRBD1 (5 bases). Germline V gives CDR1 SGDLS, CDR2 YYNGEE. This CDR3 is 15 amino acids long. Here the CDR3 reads CASSVDLDSLYGYPF. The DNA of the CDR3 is TGTGCCAGCAGCGTCGATCTAGACAGCCTCTATGGCTACCCCTTC. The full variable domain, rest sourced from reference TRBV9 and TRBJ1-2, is DSGVTQTPKHLITATGQRVTLRCSPRSGDLSVYWYQQSLDQGLQFLIQYYNGEERAKGNILERFSAQQFPDLHSELNLSSLELGDSALYFCASSVDLDSLYGYPFGSGTRLTVV.

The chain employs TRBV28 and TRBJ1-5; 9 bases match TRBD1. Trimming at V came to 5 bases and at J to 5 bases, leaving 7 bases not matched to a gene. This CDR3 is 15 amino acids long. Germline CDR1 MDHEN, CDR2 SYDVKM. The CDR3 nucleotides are TGTGCCAGCAGTGGTCGGGACAGGGAGGATCAGCCCCAGCATTTT. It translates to CASSGRDREDQPQHF. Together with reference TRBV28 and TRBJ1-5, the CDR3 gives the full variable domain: DVKVTQSSRYLVKRTGEKVFLECVQDMDHENMFWYRQDPGLGLRLIYFSYDVKMKEKGDIPEGYSVSREKKERFSLILESASTNQTSMYLCASSGRDREDQPQHFGDGTRLSIL.

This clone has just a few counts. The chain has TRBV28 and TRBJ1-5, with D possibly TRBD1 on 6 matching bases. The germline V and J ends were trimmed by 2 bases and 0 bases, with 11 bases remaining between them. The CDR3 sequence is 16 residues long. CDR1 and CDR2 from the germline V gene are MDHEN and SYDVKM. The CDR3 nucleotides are TGTGCCAGCAGTTTAGGGCGGGGGCCTAGCAATCAGCCCCAGCATTTT. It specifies CASSLGRGPSNQPQHF.

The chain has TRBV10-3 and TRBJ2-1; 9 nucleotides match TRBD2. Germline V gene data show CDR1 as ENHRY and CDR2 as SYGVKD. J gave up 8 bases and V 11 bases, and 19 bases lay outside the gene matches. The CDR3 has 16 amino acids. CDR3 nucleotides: TGTGCCGGATCGCGGGAAGCTAGCGGGGCTGGGTATGAGCAGTTCTTC. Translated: CAGSREASGAGYEQFF.

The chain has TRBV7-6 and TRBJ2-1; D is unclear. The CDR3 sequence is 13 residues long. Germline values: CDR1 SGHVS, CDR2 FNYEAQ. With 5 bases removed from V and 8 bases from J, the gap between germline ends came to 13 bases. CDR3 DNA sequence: TGTGCCAGCAGCCCAGCGTTCGGCGATGAGCAGTTCTTC. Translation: CASSPAFGDEQFF. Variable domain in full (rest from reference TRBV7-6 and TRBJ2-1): GAGVSQSPRYKVTKRGQDVALRCDPISGHVSLYWYRQALGQGPEFLTYFNYEAQQDKSGLPNDRFSAERPEGSISTLTIQRTEQRDSAMYRCASSPAFGDEQFFGPGTRLTVL.

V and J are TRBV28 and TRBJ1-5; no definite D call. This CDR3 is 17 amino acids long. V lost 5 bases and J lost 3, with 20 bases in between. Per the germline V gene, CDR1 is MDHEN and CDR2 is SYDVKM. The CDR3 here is CASSRVIGGQYNQPQHF. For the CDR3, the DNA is TGTGCCAGCAGTCGTGTAATAGGAGGGCAGTACAATCAGCCCCAGCATTTT.

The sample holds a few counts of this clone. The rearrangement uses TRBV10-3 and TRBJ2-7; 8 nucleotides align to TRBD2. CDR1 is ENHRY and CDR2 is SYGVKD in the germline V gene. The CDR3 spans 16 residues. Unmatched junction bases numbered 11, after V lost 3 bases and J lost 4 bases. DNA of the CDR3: TGTGCCATCAGTGATATCAGCTCGGGGGGGCCTTACGAGCAGTACTTC. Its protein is CAISDISSGGPYEQYF.

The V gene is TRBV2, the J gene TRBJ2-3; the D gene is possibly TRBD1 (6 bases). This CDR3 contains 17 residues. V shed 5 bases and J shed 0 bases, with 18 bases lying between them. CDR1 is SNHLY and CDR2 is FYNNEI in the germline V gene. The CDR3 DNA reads TGTGCCAGCAGTCCCCCTGTCCGGACAGAAAGCACAGATACGCAGTATTTT. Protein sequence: CASSPPVRTESTDTQYF.

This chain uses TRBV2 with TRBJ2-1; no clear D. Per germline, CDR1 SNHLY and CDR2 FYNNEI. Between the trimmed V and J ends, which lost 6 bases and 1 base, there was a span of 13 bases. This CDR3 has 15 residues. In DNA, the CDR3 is TGTGCCAGCAGCGTCATAGACATATCCTACAATGAGCAGTTCTTC. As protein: CASSVIDISYNEQFF.